Each of the 17 T cell receptor beta chains below was sequenced from the same sample in a study of T cell responses to AZD1222 COVID-19 vaccine. Repertoires were generated with immunoSEQ multiplex PCR, while TCRdb's copy carries only in-frame clones and drops some. The sample holds fewer than 80,000 clones, 79% seen once. The sequenced sample was peripheral blood, obtained on day 0 of MenACWY control vaccination. All receptors derive from an adult in good health.

V and J are TRBV6-5 and TRBJ1-2; the D gene is possibly TRBD1 (6 bases). The germline gives CDR1 MNHEY, CDR2 SVGAGI. The CDR3 is 14 residues long. Between the trimmed V and J ends, which lost 6 bases and 4 bases, there was a span of 15 bases. The CDR3 region has the DNA TGTGCCAGCAGCACCGGGACAAAAAGCTATGGCTACACCTTC. Encoded protein: CASSTGTKSYGYTF.

V usage is TRBV4-3 and J usage is TRBJ2-1; TRBD1 agrees at 11 bases. V trimming: 4 bases; J trimming: 4 bases; junction bases outside the gene matches: 9. The CDR3 extends over 17 amino acids. In germline, CDR1 is LGHNA, CDR2 YSLEER. The CDR3 sequence: CASSPNYGTGGYNEQFF. CDR3 in DNA: TGCGCCAGCAGCCCGAACTATGGGACAGGGGGATACAATGAGCAGTTCTTC.

The genes are TRBV30 and TRBJ1-1; D possibly corresponds to TRBD1 (6 bases). This CDR3 comprises 13 residues. Germline loops: CDR1 GTSNPN, CDR2 SVGIG (reference sequence). V was clipped by 4 bases and J by 0 bases, with 9 bases between them. The CDR3, as DNA: TGTGCCTGGAAGGGGGAGGTGAACACTGAAGCTTTCTTT. Amino acid sequence: CAWKGEVNTEAFF.

This clone was observed a handful of times. The CDR3 DNA reads TGTGCCAGCAGCTTACCCAGGGGAGGGGGAACTAATGAAAAACTGTTTTTT. Amino acid sequence: CASSLPRGGGTNEKLFF. The chain couples TRBV11-2 to TRBJ1-4; D is possibly TRBD1 (6 bases). V dropped 2 bases and J dropped 1 base, with 14 bases sitting between them. This CDR3 region has 17 residues. Germline values: CDR1 SGHAT, CDR2 FQNNGV. Looking up the rest from reference TRBV11-2 and TRBJ1-4 gives the full variable domain: EAGVAQSPRYKIIEKRQSVAFWCNPISGHATLYWYQQILGQGPKLLIQFQNNGVVDDSQLPKDRFSAERLKGVDSTLKIQPAKLEDSAVYLCASSLPRGGGTNEKLFFGSGTQLSVL.

This clone was seen a few times. J is TRBJ1-3 and V is TRBV6-2 or TRBV6-3; TRBD1 is a possible D gene (5 bases). Germline values: CDR1 MNHEY, CDR2 SVGEGT. V lost 5 bases to trimming and J lost 4 bases, with 15 bases between them. The CDR3 runs to 15 residues. CDR3: CASSDPGARGNTIYF. Written as DNA, the CDR3 is TGTGCCAGCAGTGACCCCGGGGCGCGCGGAAACACCATATATTTT.

The rearrangement uses TRBV19 and TRBJ1-2, with a tentative D call TRBD1 (5 bases). V was pared by 4 bases and J by 0 bases, with 6 bases between. In germline, CDR1 is LNHDA, CDR2 SQIVND (reference sequence). The CDR3 has 13 amino acids. CDR3 amino acids: CASSRGANYGYTF. CDR3 sequence (DNA): TGTGCCAGTAGTAGGGGGGCTAACTATGGCTACACCTTC. The whole variable domain, remainder taken from reference TRBV19 and TRBJ1-2, is DGGITQSPKYLFRKEGQNVTLSCEQNLNHDAMYWYRQDPGQGLRLIYYSQIVNDFQKGDIAEGYSVSREKKESFPLTVTSAQKNPTAFYLCASSRGANYGYTFGSGTRLTVV.

The chain links TRBV14 to TRBJ2-3, with D uncertain. V shed 4 bases and J shed 2 bases, with 4 bases lying between them. Germline CDR1 and CDR2: SGHDN and FVKESK. The CDR3 totals 12 residues. CDR3 protein: CASSPSTDTQYF. The CDR3 DNA reads TGTGCCAGCAGCCCATCCACAGATACGCAGTATTTT.

The V and J genes are TRBV6-5 and TRBJ2-7, with a possible D match to TRBD2 (6 bases). The CDR3 extends over 15 amino acids. V lost 6 bases and J 3 bases, leaving 18 bases between the germline ends. Germline V lookup: CDR1 MNHEY, CDR2 SVGAGI. The CDR3 protein is CASRPSAGAGYEQYF. The CDR3 DNA sequence: TGTGCCAGCAGACCTAGCGCGGGCGCGGGCTACGAGCAGTACTTC.

This clone has just a few counts. The chain links TRBV29-1 to TRBJ1-2; TRBD1 matches 8 bases. Trimming took 6 bases from V and 8 from J; bases not matched to a gene: 14. The CDR3 totals 14 residues. Germline V gene lookup returns CDR1 SQVTM and CDR2 ANQGSEA. CDR3 coding DNA: TGCAGCGTGACGTCCGGGACAGGTTTTGGGGGCTACACCTTC. This sequence encodes CSVTSGTGFGGYTF.

The rearrangement links TRBV4-1 to TRBJ2-5; unclear D gene. The CDR3 spans 14 residues. V dropped 4 bases and J dropped 1 base, with 10 bases sitting between them. CDR1 is MGHRA, CDR2 YSYEKL, per germline. DNA for the CDR3: TGCGCCAGCAGCCTTTTATTGAGCCAAGAGACCCAGTACTTC. Residues: CASSLLLSQETQYF.

This clone was counted a few times. The chain combines TRBV28 with TRBJ1-1, with D hard to call. V shed 5 bases and J shed 8 bases, with 9 bases lying between them. The CDR3 runs 11 residues. CDR1 and CDR2 from the germline V gene are MDHEN and SYDVKM. The CDR3 DNA sequence: TGTGCCAGCAGTCAAGGTAGAGAAGCTTTCTTT. Protein: CASSQGREAFF.

The genes are TRBV10-2 and TRBJ2-3; D is possibly TRBD1 or TRBD2 (6 bases each). Trimming shortened V by 7 bases and J by 0 bases, and 23 bases separated the two germline ends. The CDR3 is 18 residues long. Germline-derived CDR1 and CDR2 are WSHSY and SAAADI. CDR3 sequence (DNA): TGCGCCAGCAAGGGATCGGGGGCGCGGGTGGTCAGCACAGATACGCAGTATTTT. Translating gives CASKGSGARVVSTDTQYF.

The chain combines TRBV25-1 with TRBJ1-2; D may be TRBD1 (6 bases). CDR1 MGHDK and CDR2 SYGVNS come from the germline V gene. This CDR3 region has 15 residues. V gave up 4 bases and J gave up 2 bases, with 14 bases separating them. The CDR3 reads CASSAPGTPNYGYTF. CDR3 nucleotide sequence: TGTGCCAGCAGTGCCCCCGGGACACCGAACTATGGCTACACCTTC.

This rearrangement joins TRBV6-2 or TRBV6-3 to TRBJ2-2; D not certain. V lost 6 bases to trimming and J lost 2 bases, with 7 bases between them. The CDR3 covers 13 residues. Germline CDR1 is MNHEY and CDR2 is SVGEGT. The CDR3 DNA is TGTGCCAGCAGCCTCCGAAACACCGGGGAGCTGTTTTTT. Translating gives CASSLRNTGELFF.

This chain uses TRBV7-9 with TRBJ2-5, with 9 bases that match TRBD1. V was pared by 1 base and J by 4 bases, with 4 bases of the junction left unmatched. This CDR3 is 15 amino acids long. Per the germline V gene, CDR1 is SEHNR and CDR2 is FQNEAQ (reference sequence). CDR3 sequence: CASSLGGTGTETQYF. In DNA form, the CDR3 reads TGTGCCAGCAGCTTAGGTGGGACAGGGACAGAGACCCAGTACTTC.

This clone has just a few counts. The chain has TRBV18 and TRBJ2-5, with TRBD1 identical over 7 bases. Germline assignment: CDR1 KGHSH and CDR2 LQKENI. The CDR3 runs 15 residues. J was trimmed by 9 bases and V by 6 bases; bases with no gene match: 16. CDR3 bases: TGTGCCAGCTCTACCGGCCAGGTTGGGCAGGGGGCCCAGTACTTC. The encoded protein is CASSTGQVGQGAQYF.

V gene TRBV3-1 (or the pseudogene TRBV3-2) combines with J gene TRBJ2-3, with 11 bases that match TRBD2. Trimming took 4 bases from V and 0 from J; bases not matched to a gene: 3. Germline CDR1 and CDR2: LGHDT and YNNKEL (reference sequence). The CDR3 consists of 16 residues. The CDR3 sequence: CASSPLAGGSTDTQYF. The CDR3 DNA reads as TGTGCCAGCAGCCCCTTAGCGGGGGGGAGCACAGATACGCAGTATTTT.